Only a few counts were recorded for the clone carrying this T cell receptor (beta chain). Sorted subsets were amplified in replicate PCRs using 200 to 250 ng DNA, around 30,000 T cell genomes. Methods used by the authors: Junction-only sequences produced by ImmunoSEQ had no quality scores, so filtering differed. Generated by immunoSEQ multiplex PCR, the TCRdb table keeps only in-frame clones and is missing some. V and J calls and clone size are those listed in that table; D and trimming were worked out from the DNA. The sample yields around 1.5 million clones, approximately 98% seen once. The source of the sample is a study of shared clonotypes between healthy human individuals. Across the whole study: With ages of 18 to 49, the donors were a couple of women and three men.

This CDR3 spans 13 amino acids. CDR1 is WNHNN and CDR2 is SYGVQD in the germline V gene (reference sequence). V was pared by 3 bases and J by 6 bases, with 11 bases between. The sequenced sample was naive CD4+ T cells sorted from blood. Specified subset: CD45RA+ positively selected. J is TRBJ1-2 and V is TRBV10-1; D might be TRBD1 (6 bases). This TCR was sampled from a young man in good health. CDR3 DNA sequence: TGCGCCAGCAGTGAAAGACGGGGGCATGGCTACACCTTC. Translating gives CASSERRGHGYTF.